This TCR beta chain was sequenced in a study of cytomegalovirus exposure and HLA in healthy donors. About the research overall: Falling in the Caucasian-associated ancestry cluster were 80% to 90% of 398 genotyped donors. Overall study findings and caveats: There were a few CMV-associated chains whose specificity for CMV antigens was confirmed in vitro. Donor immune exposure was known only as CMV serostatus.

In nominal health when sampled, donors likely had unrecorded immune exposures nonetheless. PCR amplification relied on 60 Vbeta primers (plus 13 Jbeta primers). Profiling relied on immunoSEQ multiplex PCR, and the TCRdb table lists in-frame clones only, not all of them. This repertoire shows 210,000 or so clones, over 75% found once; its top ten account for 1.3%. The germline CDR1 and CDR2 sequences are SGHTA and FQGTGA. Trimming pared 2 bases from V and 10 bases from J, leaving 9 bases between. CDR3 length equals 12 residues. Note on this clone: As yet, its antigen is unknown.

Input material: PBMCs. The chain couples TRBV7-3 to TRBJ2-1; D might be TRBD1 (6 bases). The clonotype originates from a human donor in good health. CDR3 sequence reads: CASSLQGPEQFF. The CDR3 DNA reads TGTGCCAGCAGCTTACAGGGGCCGGAGCAGTTCTTC.